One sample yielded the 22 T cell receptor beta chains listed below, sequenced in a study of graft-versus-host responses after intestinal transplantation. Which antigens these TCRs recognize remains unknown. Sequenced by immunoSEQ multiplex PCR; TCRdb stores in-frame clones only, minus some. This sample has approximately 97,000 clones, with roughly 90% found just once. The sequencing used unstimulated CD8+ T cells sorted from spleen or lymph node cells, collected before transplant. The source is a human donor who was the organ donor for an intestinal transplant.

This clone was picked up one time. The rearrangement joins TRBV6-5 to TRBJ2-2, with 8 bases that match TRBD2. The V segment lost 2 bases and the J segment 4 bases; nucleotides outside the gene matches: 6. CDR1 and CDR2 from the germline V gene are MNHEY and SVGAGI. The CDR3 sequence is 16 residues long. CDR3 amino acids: CASSYPDGRGTGELFF. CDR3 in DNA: TGTGCCAGCAGTTACCCCGACGGGAGGGGCACCGGGGAGCTGTTTTTT.

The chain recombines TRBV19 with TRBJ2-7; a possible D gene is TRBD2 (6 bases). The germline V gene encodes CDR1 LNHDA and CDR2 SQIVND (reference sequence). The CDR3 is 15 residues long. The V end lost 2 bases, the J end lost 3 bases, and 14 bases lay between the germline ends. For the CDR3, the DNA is TGTGCCAGTAGTATAAAGGCTCGGGGACTCTACGAGCAGTACTTC. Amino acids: CASSIKARGLYEQYF.

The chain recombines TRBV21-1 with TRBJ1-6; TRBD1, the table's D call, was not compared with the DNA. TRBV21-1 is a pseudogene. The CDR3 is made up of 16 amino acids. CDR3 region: CASSKVLRDRGEPLHF. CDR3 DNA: TGTGCCAGCAGCAAAGTCCTCCGGGACAGGGGGGAACCCCTCCACTTT.

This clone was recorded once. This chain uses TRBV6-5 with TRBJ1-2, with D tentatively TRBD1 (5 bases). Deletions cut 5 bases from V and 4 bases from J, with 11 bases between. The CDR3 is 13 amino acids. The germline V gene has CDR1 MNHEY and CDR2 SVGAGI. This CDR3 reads CASSEEGVYGYTF. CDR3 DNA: TGTGCCAGCAGTGAAGAAGGGGTCTATGGCTACACCTTC.

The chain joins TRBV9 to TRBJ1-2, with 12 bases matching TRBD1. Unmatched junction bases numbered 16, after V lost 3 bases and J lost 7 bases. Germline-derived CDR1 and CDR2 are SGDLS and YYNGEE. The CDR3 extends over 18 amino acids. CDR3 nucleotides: TGTGCCAGCAGCGCCGGCCGGGACAGGGGGCGCGGGAAGGGTGGCTACACCTTC. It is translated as CASSAGRDRGRGKGGYTF.

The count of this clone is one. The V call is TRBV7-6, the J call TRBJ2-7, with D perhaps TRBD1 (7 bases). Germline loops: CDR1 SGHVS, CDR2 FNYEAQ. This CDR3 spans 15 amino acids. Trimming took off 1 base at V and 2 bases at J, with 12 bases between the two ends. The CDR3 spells CASSLVGGQTYEQYF. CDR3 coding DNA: TGTGCCAGCAGCTTAGTGGGGGGACAGACCTACGAGCAGTACTTC.

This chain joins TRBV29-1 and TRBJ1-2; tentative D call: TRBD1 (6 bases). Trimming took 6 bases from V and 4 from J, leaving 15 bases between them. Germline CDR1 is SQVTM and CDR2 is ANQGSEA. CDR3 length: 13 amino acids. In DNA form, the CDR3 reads TGCAGCGTCTACCGGGACATGTCCTATGGCTACACCTTC. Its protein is CSVYRDMSYGYTF.

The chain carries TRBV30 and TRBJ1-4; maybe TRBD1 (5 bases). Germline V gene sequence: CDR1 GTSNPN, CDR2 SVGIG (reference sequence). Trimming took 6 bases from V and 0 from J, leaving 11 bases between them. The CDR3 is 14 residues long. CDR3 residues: CACWDFSTNEKLFF. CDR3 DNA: TGTGCCTGCTGGGACTTCTCAACTAATGAAAAACTGTTTTTT. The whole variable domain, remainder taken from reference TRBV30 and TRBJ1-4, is SQTIHQWPATLVQPVGSPLSLECTVEGTSNPNLYWYRQAAGRGLQLLFYSVGIGQISSEVPQNLSASRPQDRQFILSSKKLLLSDSGFYLCACWDFSTNEKLFFGSGTQLSVL.

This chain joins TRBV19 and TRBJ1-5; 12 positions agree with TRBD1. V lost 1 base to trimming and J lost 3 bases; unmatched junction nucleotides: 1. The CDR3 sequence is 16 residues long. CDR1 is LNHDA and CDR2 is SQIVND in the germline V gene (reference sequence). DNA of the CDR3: TGTGCCAGTAGTATAGTGGGACAGGGGGCCAATCAGCCCCAGCATTTT. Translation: CASSIVGQGANQPQHF. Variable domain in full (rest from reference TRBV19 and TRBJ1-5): DGGITQSPKYLFRKEGQNVTLSCEQNLNHDAMYWYRQDPGQGLRLIYYSQIVNDFQKGDIAEGYSVSREKKESFPLTVTSAQKNPTAFYLCASSIVGQGANQPQHFGDGTRLSIL.

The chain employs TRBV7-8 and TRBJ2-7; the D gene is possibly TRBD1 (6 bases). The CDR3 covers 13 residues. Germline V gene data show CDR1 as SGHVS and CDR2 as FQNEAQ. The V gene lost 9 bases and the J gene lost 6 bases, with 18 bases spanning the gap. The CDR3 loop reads CASATSTGIEQYF. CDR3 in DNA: TGTGCCAGTGCCACCTCGACAGGTATCGAGCAGTACTTC.

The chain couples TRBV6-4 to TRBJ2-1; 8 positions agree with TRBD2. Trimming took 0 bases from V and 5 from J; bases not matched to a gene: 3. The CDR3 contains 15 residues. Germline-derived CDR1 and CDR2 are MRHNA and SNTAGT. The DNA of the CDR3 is TGTGCCAGCAGTGACTCAGCGGGGGCCCACAATGAGCAGTTCTTC. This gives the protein CASSDSAGAHNEQFF.

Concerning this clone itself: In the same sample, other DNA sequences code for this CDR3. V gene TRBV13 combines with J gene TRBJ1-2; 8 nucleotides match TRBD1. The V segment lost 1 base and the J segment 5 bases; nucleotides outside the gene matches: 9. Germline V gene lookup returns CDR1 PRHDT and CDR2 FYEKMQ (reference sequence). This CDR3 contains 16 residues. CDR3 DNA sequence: TGTGCCAGCAGCTTAGATAGGACAGGGTCGCCGTATGGCTACACCTTC. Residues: CASSLDRTGSPYGYTF.

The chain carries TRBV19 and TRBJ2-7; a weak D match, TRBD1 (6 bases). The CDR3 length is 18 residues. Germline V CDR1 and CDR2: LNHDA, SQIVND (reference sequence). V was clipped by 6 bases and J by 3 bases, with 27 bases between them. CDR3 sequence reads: CASSQETAGQGNFYEQYF. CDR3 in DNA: TGTGCCAGTAGCCAAGAAACCGCCGGGCAGGGGAATTTCTACGAGCAGTACTTC. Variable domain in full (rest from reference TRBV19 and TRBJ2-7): DGGITQSPKYLFRKEGQNVTLSCEQNLNHDAMYWYRQDPGQGLRLIYYSQIVNDFQKGDIAEGYSVSREKKESFPLTVTSAQKNPTAFYLCASSQETAGQGNFYEQYFGPGTRLTVT.

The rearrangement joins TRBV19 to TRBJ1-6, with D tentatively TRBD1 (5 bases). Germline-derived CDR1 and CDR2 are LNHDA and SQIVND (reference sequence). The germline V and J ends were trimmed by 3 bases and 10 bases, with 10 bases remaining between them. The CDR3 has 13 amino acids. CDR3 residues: CASSIEQDSPLHF. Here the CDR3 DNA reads TGTGCCAGTAGTATTGAACAGGACTCACCCCTCCACTTT.

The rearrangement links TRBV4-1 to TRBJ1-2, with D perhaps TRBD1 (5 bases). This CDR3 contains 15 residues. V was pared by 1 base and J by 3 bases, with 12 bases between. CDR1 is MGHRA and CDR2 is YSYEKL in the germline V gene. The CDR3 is CASSQGPRAHYGYTF. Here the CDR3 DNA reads TGCGCCAGCAGCCAAGGACCCAGGGCCCACTATGGCTACACCTTC.

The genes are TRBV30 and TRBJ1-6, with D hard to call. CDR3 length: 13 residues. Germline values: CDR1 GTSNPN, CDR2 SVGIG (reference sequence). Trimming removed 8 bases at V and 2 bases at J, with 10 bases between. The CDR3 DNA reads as TGTGCCGGCTGCTCCACCTATAATTCACCCCTCCACTTT. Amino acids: CAGCSTYNSPLHF.

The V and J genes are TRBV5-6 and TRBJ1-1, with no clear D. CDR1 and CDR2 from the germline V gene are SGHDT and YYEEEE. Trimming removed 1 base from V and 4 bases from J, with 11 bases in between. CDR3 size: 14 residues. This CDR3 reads CASSLFLISTEAFF. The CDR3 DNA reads TGTGCCAGCAGCTTGTTTCTTATCAGCACTGAAGCTTTCTTT. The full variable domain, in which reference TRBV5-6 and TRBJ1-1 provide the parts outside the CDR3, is DAGVTQSPTHLIKTRGQQVTLRCSPKSGHDTVSWYQQALGQGPQFIFQYYEEEERQRGNFPDRFSGHQFPNYSSELNVNALLLGDSALYLCASSLFLISTEAFFGQGTRLTVV.

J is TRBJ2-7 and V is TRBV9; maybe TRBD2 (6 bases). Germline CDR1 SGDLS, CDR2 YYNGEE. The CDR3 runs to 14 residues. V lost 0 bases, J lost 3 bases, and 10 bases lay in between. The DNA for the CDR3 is TGTGCCAGCAGCGTAGAGGACTACAACTACGAGCAGTACTTC. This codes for CASSVEDYNYEQYF.

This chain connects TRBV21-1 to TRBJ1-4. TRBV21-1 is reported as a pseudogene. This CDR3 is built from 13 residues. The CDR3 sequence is CASSKQGGEKLFF. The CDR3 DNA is TGTGCCAGCAGCAAACAGGGAGGCGAAAAACTGTTTTTT.

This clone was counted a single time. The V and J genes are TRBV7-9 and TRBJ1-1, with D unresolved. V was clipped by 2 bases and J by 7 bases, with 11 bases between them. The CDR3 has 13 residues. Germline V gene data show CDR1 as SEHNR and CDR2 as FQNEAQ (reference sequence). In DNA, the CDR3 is TGTGCCAGCAGCTTATTAGCGAAAGTTGAAGCTTTCTTT. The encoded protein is CASSLLAKVEAFF.

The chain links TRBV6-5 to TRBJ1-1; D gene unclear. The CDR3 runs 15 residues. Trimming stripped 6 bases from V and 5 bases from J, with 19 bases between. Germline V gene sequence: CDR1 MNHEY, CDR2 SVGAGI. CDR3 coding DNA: TGTGCCAGCAGGATATCGAGAATCGGGGAGACTGAAGCTTTCTTT. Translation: CASRISRIGETEAFF.

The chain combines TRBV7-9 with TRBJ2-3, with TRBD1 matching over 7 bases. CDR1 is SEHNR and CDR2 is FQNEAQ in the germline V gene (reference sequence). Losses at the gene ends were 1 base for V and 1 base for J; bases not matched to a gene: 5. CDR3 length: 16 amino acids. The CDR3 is CASSLDHRGGTDTQYF. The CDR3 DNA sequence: TGTGCCAGCAGCTTAGATCACAGGGGCGGCACAGATACGCAGTATTTT.